These 20 T cell receptor beta chains were sequenced from one sample in a study of graft-versus-host responses after intestinal transplantation. Some clones are missing from TCRdb's copy, which holds only in-frame ones; the method was immunoSEQ multiplex PCR. The sample has tens of thousands of clones; roughly nine tenths are singletons. The specimen was PBMCs, collected approximately 320 days after intestinal transplant. These receptor sequences come from a human patient who received an intestinal transplant, so some T cells may come from the graft donor.

The J gene is TRBJ2-5, the V gene TRBV5-6; weak D call: TRBD1 (5 bases). Germline CDR1 SGHDT, CDR2 YYEEEE. This CDR3 is built from 16 residues. Trimming pared 0 bases from V and 6 bases from J, leaving 18 bases between. The CDR3 spells CASSLAARQPLKTQYF. CDR3 nucleotide sequence: TGTGCCAGCAGCTTGGCCGCGAGACAGCCATTAAAGACCCAGTACTTC.

This chain uses TRBV25-1 with TRBJ2-2, with D unresolved. The CDR3 extends over 13 amino acids. Germline CDR1 is MGHDK and CDR2 is SYGVNS. Trimming stripped 6 bases from V and 2 bases from J, with 7 bases between. For the CDR3, the DNA is TGTGCCAGCAGCCCCAGAAACACCGGGGAGCTGTTTTTT. Its protein product is CASSPRNTGELFF.

The chain has TRBV9 and TRBJ1-6; D not certain. Germline lookup yields CDR1 SGDLS and CDR2 YYNGEE. CDR3 length equals 16 residues. V lost 3 bases, J lost 10 bases, and 20 bases lay in between. The CDR3: CASSAGIGKDGSPLHF. In DNA, the CDR3 is TGTGCCAGCAGCGCCGGAATTGGAAAGGATGGCTCACCCCTCCACTTT.

The rearrangement links TRBV21-1 to TRBJ1-2. TRBV21-1 is classified as a pseudogene. The CDR3 contains 12 residues. The CDR3 region has the DNA TGTGCCAGCAGCAAGGTTAACTATGGCTACACCTTC. It specifies CASSKVNYGYTF.

This chain joins TRBV6-1 and TRBJ2-3; the match to TRBD2 covers 12 bases. This CDR3 is 16 amino acids long. V dropped 4 bases and J dropped 4; count of bases not matched to a gene: 6. Germline V gene sequence: CDR1 MNHNS, CDR2 SASEGT. The CDR3 bases are TGTGCCAGCAGTGCCCTGGCTAGCGGGAGGGCAGATACGCAGTATTTT. As protein: CASSALASGRADTQYF.

The J gene is TRBJ2-5, the V gene TRBV4-2, with D maybe TRBD2 (7 bases). Germline values: CDR1 LGHNA, CDR2 YNFKEQ. Trimming left V 3 bases short and J 5 bases short, with 19 bases between. The CDR3 is 16 amino acids. The CDR3 nucleotides are TGTGCCAGCAGCCAGTACGGGGAGGGAGGGGGTGAGACCCAGTACTTC. Protein sequence: CASSQYGEGGGETQYF.

The V and J genes are TRBV9 and TRBJ2-5; possibly TRBD2 for D (7 bases). The CDR3 has 16 amino acids. Germline values: CDR1 SGDLS, CDR2 YYNGEE. Trimming took 4 bases from V and 3 from J, leaving 19 bases between them. The CDR3: CASSSRGGALEETQYF. CDR3 coding DNA: TGTGCCAGCAGCTCCCGAGGGGGGGCTTTAGAAGAGACCCAGTACTTC.

The chain recombines TRBV6-5 with TRBJ2-2; perhaps TRBD1 as D (5 bases). Germline V gene sequence: CDR1 MNHEY, CDR2 SVGAGI. The CDR3 consists of 15 residues. Trimming stripped 6 bases from V and 3 bases from J, with 14 bases between. CDR3 in DNA: TGTGCCAGCAGCATGGACACCGGTCACACCGGGGAGCTGTTTTTT. As protein: CASSMDTGHTGELFF.

The V call is TRBV5-5, the J call TRBJ2-7; 8 nucleotides align to TRBD2. This CDR3 spans 14 amino acids. With V trimmed by 4 bases and J by 3 bases, 6 bases remained unmatched. Germline V gene lookup returns CDR1 SGHKS and CDR2 YYEKEE (reference sequence). This chain's CDR3 is CASSGTSGSYEQYF. The CDR3 DNA reads as TGTGCCAGCAGCGGCACTAGCGGAAGCTACGAGCAGTACTTC.

This clone was seen just once. The chain carries TRBV2 and TRBJ1-4, with a tentative D call TRBD1 (6 bases). This CDR3 spans 13 amino acids. Trimming pared 6 bases from V and 7 bases from J, leaving 12 bases between. CDR1 is SNHLY, CDR2 FYNNEI, per germline. CDR3 sequence reads: CASRNREGEKLFF. The CDR3 bases are TGTGCCAGCAGGAACAGGGAGGGTGAAAAACTGTTTTTT.

This clone was seen once. The chain recombines TRBV5-4 with TRBJ1-5, with D unresolved. V gave up 0 bases and J gave up 0 bases, with 7 bases separating them. The CDR3 contains 15 residues. CDR1 and CDR2 (germline): SGHNT, YYREEE (reference sequence). CDR3 DNA sequence: TGTGCCAGCAGCTTGGATCCCTATAGCAATCAGCCCCAGCATTTT. It is translated as CASSLDPYSNQPQHF.

The rearrangement uses TRBV2 and TRBJ2-1; D perhaps matches TRBD2 (6 bases). Between the trimmed V and J ends, which lost 7 bases and 0 bases, there was a span of 13 bases. This CDR3 is 15 amino acids long. Germline V gives CDR1 SNHLY, CDR2 FYNNEI. The CDR3 DNA reads TGTGCCAGCATACGGGAGACAGTCTCCTACAATGAGCAGTTCTTC. Residues: CASIRETVSYNEQFF.

This chain joins TRBV5-1 and TRBJ2-5; unclear D gene. The CDR3 has 14 amino acids. V shed 4 bases and J shed 3 bases, with 13 bases lying between them. CDR1 is SGHRS, CDR2 YFSETQ, per germline. The chain's CDR3 is CASSVSTPKETQYF. For the CDR3, the DNA is TGCGCCAGCAGCGTTTCAACGCCCAAAGAGACCCAGTACTTC.

The V call is TRBV6-1, the J call TRBJ1-3; D call uncertain. This CDR3 has 16 amino acids. Germline V gene lookup returns CDR1 MNHNS and CDR2 SASEGT. Trimming cost V 0 bases and J 2 bases, with 11 bases left between them. CDR3 DNA: TGTGCCAGCAGTGAAGCTTTTGGTTTCCCTGGAAACACCATATATTTT. Protein: CASSEAFGFPGNTIYF.

The chain is built from TRBV4-2 and TRBJ1-3; TRBD1 matches 8 bases. The CDR3 totals 17 residues. V lost 0 bases to trimming and J lost 7 bases; unmatched junction nucleotides: 11. Germline loops: CDR1 LGHNA, CDR2 YNFKEQ. The CDR3 here is CASSQEPGQGLFNTIYF. In DNA, the CDR3 is TGTGCCAGCAGCCAAGAACCCGGACAGGGTCTGTTTAACACCATATATTTT.

This sequence joins TRBV27 and TRBJ2-7, with a tentative D call TRBD1 (5 bases). Trimming took 2 bases from V and 1 from J, leaving 6 bases between them. The CDR3 covers 13 residues. CDR1 MNHEY and CDR2 SMNVEV come from the germline V gene (reference sequence). The CDR3 here is CASSLRGSYEQYF. Here the CDR3 DNA reads TGTGCCAGCAGTTTAAGGGGTTCCTACGAGCAGTACTTC.

The chain has TRBV5-1 and TRBJ2-7; TRBD1 agrees at 9 bases. Germline assignment: CDR1 SGHRS and CDR2 YFSETQ. This CDR3 comprises 16 residues. V was pared by 4 bases and J by 7 bases, with 15 bases of the junction left unmatched. The CDR3 DNA follows: TGCGCCAGCAGCATTGGGACAGGGAGAGGGCTGGGGGAGCAGTACTTC. The encoded protein is CASSIGTGRGLGEQYF.

The rearrangement joins TRBV28 to TRBJ1-3; TRBD1 is a possible D gene (6 bases). V was cut by 5 bases and J by 2 bases, with 13 bases left in between. Germline lookup yields CDR1 MDHEN and CDR2 SYDVKM. This CDR3 contains 15 residues. This CDR3 is CASSAGDLAGNTIYF. Written as DNA, the CDR3 is TGTGCCAGCAGTGCAGGGGACCTGGCTGGAAACACCATATATTTT. Based on the CDR3 plus reference TRBV28 and TRBJ1-3, the full variable domain is DVKVTQSSRYLVKRTGEKVFLECVQDMDHENMFWYRQDPGLGLRLIYFSYDVKMKEKGDIPEGYSVSREKKERFSLILESASTNQTSMYLCASSAGDLAGNTIYFGEGSWLTVV.

For the CDR3, the DNA is TGCGCCAGCAGCTTGCGCAGGTCTAGCACAGATACGCAGTATTTT. Translating gives CASSLRRSSTDTQYF. The genes are TRBV5-1 and TRBJ2-3, with D hard to call. V was cut by 1 base and J by 0 bases, with 9 bases left in between. In germline, CDR1 is SGHRS, CDR2 YFSETQ. The CDR3 has 15 amino acids. The full variable domain, rest sourced from reference TRBV5-1 and TRBJ2-3, is KAGVTQTPRYLIKTRGQQVTLSCSPISGHRSVSWYQQTPGQGLQFLFEYFSETQRNKGNFPGRFSGRQFSNSRSEMNVSTLELGDSALYLCASSLRRSSTDTQYFGPGTRLTVL.

The rearrangement uses TRBV18 and TRBJ2-7, with 13 bases fitting TRBD2. This CDR3 region has 15 residues. After removal of 3 bases from V and 3 bases from J, the junction contained 2 bases not matched to a gene. Germline assignment: CDR1 KGHSH and CDR2 LQKENI. The DNA for the CDR3 is TGTGCCAGCTCACCGGGACTAGCGGGGATCTACGAGCAGTACTTC. Amino acid sequence: CASSPGLAGIYEQYF.